The 10 T cell receptor beta chains in this list originate from one sample, sequenced in a study of blood T cell repertoires in COVID-19 (dated by TCRdb to the early 2020s). Receptor amplification or capture employed the immunoSEQ multiplex PCR assay. Sourced from immuneACCESS, this table was stored by TCRdb with only in-frame sequences that have V and J called. A share of the clones is absent; for the studies checked, an unresolved V gene accounts for under half, and the remainder has no known explanation. The sample data list around 300,000 clones, and 90% of these were observed just once. The ten largest make up around 0.93% of the sample. Specimen: peripheral blood. Receptor source: a woman between 35 and 50 years old with COVID-19, enrolled during active disease.

The genes are TRBV6-6 and TRBJ1-2; TRBD1 is a possible D gene (5 bases). Looked up from germline, CDR1 is MNHNY and CDR2 is SVGAGI (reference sequence). V was pared by 5 bases and J by 2 bases, with 27 bases between. This CDR3 has 19 amino acids. The CDR3 region is CASSPFPPQGFKGNYGYTF. The CDR3 nucleotides are TGTGCCAGCAGTCCCTTTCCACCCCAGGGATTCAAAGGGAACTATGGCTACACCTTC.

V and J are TRBV6-2 or TRBV6-3 and TRBJ2-3; 9 bases match TRBD2. Trimming at V came to 0 bases and at J to 2 bases, leaving 6 bases not matched to a gene. Germline CDR1 and CDR2: MNHEY and SVGEGT. CDR3 length: 17 amino acids. The CDR3 DNA sequence: TGTGCCAGCAGTTACTCGAGGCGGGAGGGCCCCACAGATACGCAGTATTTT. Translation gives CASSYSRREGPTDTQYF.

The sample holds a few counts of this clone. The chain couples TRBV27 to TRBJ2-7, with 7 positions matching TRBD2. This CDR3 is built from 12 residues. Germline-derived CDR1 and CDR2 are MNHEY and SMNVEV (reference sequence). The V and J ends lost 0 bases and 10 bases, in that order; junction bases with no gene match: 3. This CDR3 reads CASSLSRGVQYF. In nucleotides, the CDR3 is TGTGCCAGCAGTTTATCTCGGGGGGTTCAGTACTTC.

The chain joins TRBV28 to TRBJ2-7; TRBD1 agrees at 7 bases. Looked up from germline, CDR1 is MDHEN and CDR2 is SYDVKM. V trimming: 10 bases; J trimming: 3 bases; junction bases outside the gene matches: 9. The CDR3 runs 13 residues. The CDR3 DNA is TGTGCCACTAAAGGACAGGTTAACTACGAGCAGTACTTC. This encodes CATKGQVNYEQYF.

The chain links TRBV7-2 to TRBJ1-2; 8 bases line up with TRBD1. CDR1 is SGHTA and CDR2 is FQGNSA in the germline V gene. The V segment lost 2 bases and the J segment 6 bases; nucleotides outside the gene matches: 17. The CDR3 loop spans 18 amino acids. In DNA form, the CDR3 reads TGTGCCAGCAGCTTACGGAGGAGCTTGGACAGGGAAGGTGATGGCTACACCTTC. The encoded protein is CASSLRRSLDREGDGYTF.

This rearrangement joins TRBV27 to TRBJ2-1, with D uncertain. The CDR3 consists of 15 residues. V shed 1 base and J shed 3 bases, with 10 bases lying between them. Germline CDR1 reads MNHEY; CDR2 reads SMNVEV (reference sequence). This CDR3 is CASSLLARFYNEQFF. CDR3 bases: TGTGCCAGCAGTTTATTGGCGCGGTTCTACAATGAGCAGTTCTTC.

This clone was detected once. The chain combines TRBV6-4 with TRBJ2-2; no reliable D call. Deletions cut 3 bases from V and 2 bases from J, with 4 bases between. Germline V gives CDR1 MRHNA, CDR2 SNTAGT. The CDR3 covers 13 residues. The CDR3 loop is CASSEGNTGELFF. CDR3 nucleotide sequence: TGTGCCAGCAGTGAGGGCAACACCGGGGAGCTGTTTTTT.

The rearrangement uses TRBV11-3 and TRBJ2-7; 11 nucleotides match TRBD1. The CDR3 consists of 15 residues. The germline CDR1 and CDR2 sequences are SGHNT and YENEEA. V gave up 4 bases and J gave up 5 bases; unmatched junction bases: 7. The CDR3 DNA follows: TGTGCCAGCAGCTCTGGGGACAGGGGGAAGAACGAGCAGTACTTC. It translates to CASSSGDRGKNEQYF.

The chain has TRBV28 and TRBJ2-7; D possibly corresponds to TRBD2 (5 bases). V gave up 8 bases and J gave up 3 bases, with 11 bases separating them. The V gene's germline CDR1 is MDHEN and CDR2 SYDVKM. The CDR3 runs 12 residues. The CDR3 reads CASLSEGYEQYF. DNA for the CDR3: TGTGCCAGCCTTTCCGAGGGCTACGAGCAGTACTTC.

The V and J genes are TRBV27 and TRBJ2-7, with 8 nucleotides matching TRBD1. The length of the CDR3 is 17 residues. The V and J ends lost 5 bases and 0 bases, in that order; junction bases with no gene match: 12. Germline loops: CDR1 MNHEY, CDR2 SMNVEV (reference sequence). DNA of the CDR3: TGTGCCAGCAGTGCCCGGACAGGGTGGCCCGTCTCCTACGAGCAGTACTTC. Protein: CASSARTGWPVSYEQYF.